Described below is a single T cell receptor beta chain sequence and its context. The antigen is not known. V lost 4 bases to trimming and J lost 3 bases, with 16 bases between them. Looked up from germline, CDR1 is GTSNPN and CDR2 is SVGIG (reference sequence). This CDR3 comprises 15 residues. The data originate from a study of cytomegalovirus exposure and HLA in healthy donors. PCR primers comprised 60 Vbeta and 13 Jbeta primers. Generated by immunoSEQ multiplex PCR, the TCRdb table keeps only in-frame clones and is missing some. The top ten hold 0.2% to 0.25% of the sample, which has 200,000 to 250,000 clones, 70% to 90% seen once. Study results and caveats: Most of the TCR beta V segments (in an earlier analysis) were productive either about 87% or about 30% of the time. At a 0.05 false discovery rate, a later analysis found 18,000 or so TCR beta sequences to be associated with HLA alleles.

The material sequenced was PBMCs. The TCR was taken from a girl under 10 years old in good health and CMV-seronegative. The J gene is TRBJ1-5, the V gene TRBV30, with a weak D call TRBD1 (6 bases). This CDR3 reads CAWTTGSGVNQPQHF. The CDR3, as DNA: TGTGCCTGGACAACAGGGTCCGGTGTCAATCAGCCCCAGCATTTT. The variable domain in full, with the rest retrieved from reference TRBV30 and TRBJ1-5, is SQTIHQWPATLVQPVGSPLSLECTVEGTSNPNLYWYRQAAGRGLQLLFYSVGIGQISSEVPQNLSASRPQDRQFILSSKKLLLSDSGFYLCAWTTGSGVNQPQHFGDGTRLSIL.